This T cell receptor beta chain was sequenced during a study of identical twins. Points from the study as a whole: Abundant cord blood beta clonotypes carried fewer insertions; memory repertoires showed none.

This clonotype was observed a few times. The target antigen is unknown. TCRdb reanalysed the 5' RACE reads using MiXCR and keeps one entry per CDR3 protein. The data show approximately 350,000 distinct CDR3 sequences, around 12% seen once. With 6 bases removed from V and 5 bases from J, the gap between germline ends came to 8 bases. This CDR3 is 11 amino acids long. Germline CDR1 SGHVS, CDR2 FQNEAQ. These same records also appear under a second study, on yellow fever vaccine responses in identical twins.

The sample was CD8+ T cells sorted from blood. The clonotype originates from a woman aged 18-29 years in good health. The chain links TRBV7-8 to TRBJ2-7, with D hard to call. Here the CDR3 reads CASSWIDEQYF. The DNA of the CDR3 is TGTGCCAGCAGTTGGATAGACGAGCAGTACTTC. Variable domain in full (rest from reference TRBV7-8 and TRBJ2-7): GAGVSQSPRYKVAKRGQDVALRCDPISGHVSLFWYQQALGQGPEFLTYFQNEAQLDKSGLPSDRFFAERPEGSVSTLKIQRTQQEDSAVYLCASSWIDEQYFGPGTRLTVT.